This is a list of T cell receptor beta chains from one sample in a study of T cells in Graves' hyperthyroidism and ophthalmopathy. TCRdb passed the multiplex PCR reads through MiXCR, listing each CDR3 protein once. The top ten hold about 35% of the sample, which has about 640,000 distinct CDR3 sequences, less than 25% seen once. Sequenced: blood. The receptors here all came from a young man with Graves' ophthalmopathy. Each CDR3 is given with its conserved first and last residue. The D gene is left open where the match is weak. Only part of the rows carry a size: once, few, many, or a class if the clone is expanded.

TRBD2	TRBV27	.	TRBJ2-1	TGTGCCACCGCTAGCGGGAGAGGTGAGCAGTTCTTC	CATASGRGEQFF
TRBD1	TRBV5-5	many	TRBJ2-1	TGTGCCAGCAGCTGGGGACAGGGGGGCTTGAATGAGCAGTTCTTC	CASSWGQGGLNEQFF
TRBD2	TRBV6-2/TRBV6-3	once	TRBJ2-7	TGTGCCAGCAGTTACTCGTTACGGGGGGGGTACGAGCAGTACTTC	CASSYSLRGGYEQYF
.	TRBV27	few	TRBJ2-3	TGTGCCAGCAGTAGACAGAAAGGCACAGATACGCAGTATTTT	CASSRQKGTDTQYF
.	TRBV6-1	many	TRBJ1-1	TGTGCCAGCGGGGGACTAAGTGAAGCTTTCTTT	CASGGLSEAFF
.	TRBV7-2	.	TRBJ1-1	TGTGCCAGCAGCCCCAACGCCGGCCTGAACACTGAAGCTTTCTTT	CASSPNAGLNTEAFF
.	TRBV9	.	TRBJ2-2	TGTGCCAGCAGCGTAGTCCCGGCGGGCGGGGCCGGGGAGCTGTTTTTT	CASSVVPAGGAGELFF
TRBD1	TRBV2	.	TRBJ1-4	TGTGCCAGCACCAGACAGGGGGCAGGAGAAAAACTGTTTTTT	CASTRQGAGEKLFF
TRBD1	TRBV4-1	.	TRBJ1-2	TGCGCCAGCAGCCAAGCTATCGGGGACAGGAGCAATGGCTACACCTTC	CASSQAIGDRSNGYTF
.	TRBV7-2	.	TRBJ1-5	TGTGCCAGCAGCTTAGGAGTTGGGCAGGGCCGCAATCAGCCCCAGCATTTT	CASSLGVGQGRNQPQHF
.	TRBV18	.	TRBJ1-1	TGTGCCAGCTCACCAGCGGCGGGGAACGCTGAAGCTTTCTTT	CASSPAAGNAEAFF
TRBD1	TRBV6-2/TRBV6-3	.	TRBJ2-5	TGTGCCAGCAGTTACTCCGCACAGGGGATGATAGAGACCCAGTACTTC	CASSYSAQGMIETQYF
.	TRBV18	many	TRBJ1-1	TGTGCCAGCTCACCAGCCCCCAGGCACACTGAAGCTTTCTTT	CASSPAPRHTEAFF
TRBD1	TRBV18	few	TRBJ2-7	TGTGCCAGCTCAGTCGCCGGGACAGCCTACGAGCAGTACTTC	CASSVAGTAYEQYF
.	TRBV5-5	few	TRBJ1-5	TGTGCCAGCAGCCAGATCGGGGGCAGCAATCAGCCCCAGCATTTT	CASSQIGGSNQPQHF
.	TRBV28	many	TRBJ2-7	TGTGCCAGCAGTTTCCCCAACAGGCGCTCCTACGAGCAGTACTTC	CASSFPNRRSYEQYF
.	TRBV3-1	few	TRBJ2-1	TGTGCCAGCAGCCTCCACCCAAAGAACAATGAGCAGTTCTTC	CASSLHPKNNEQFF
.	TRBV11-1	.	TRBJ2-7	TGTGCCAGCAGCTTATACCCCAAACAGGCCCCCTACGAGCAGTACTTC	CASSLYPKQAPYEQYF
.	TRBV6-2/TRBV6-3	few	TRBJ1-5	TGTGCCAGCACGGGACACATCAATCAGCCCCAGCATTTT	CASTGHINQPQHF
TRBD2	TRBV6-2/TRBV6-3	many	TRBJ2-1	TGTGCCAGCAGTTATCGTTGGACTAGCGGGAAAACCTACAATGAGCAGTTCTTC	CASSYRWTSGKTYNEQFF
TRBD1	TRBV7-9	.	TRBJ2-5	TGTGCCAGCAGCCTATATACAGGGGGCGGAGAGACCCAGTACTTC	CASSLYTGGGETQYF
TRBD1	TRBV29-1	.	TRBJ2-7	TGCAGCGTTGAAGGGGACAGGGAGGAGCAGTACTTC	CSVEGDREEQYF
.	TRBV27	many	TRBJ2-1	TGTGCCAGCAGTCTTGGGCCAACCGGCTACAATGAGCAGTTCTTC	CASSLGPTGYNEQFF
TRBD2	TRBV30	few	TRBJ2-3	TGTGCCTGGATCCTAGGCCAGCGGGGGAACACAGATACGCAGTATTTT	CAWILGQRGNTDTQYF
TRBD2	TRBV20-1	many	TRBJ2-5	TGCAGTGCTAGAGCGGGACTAGCGGCCTCAGGGGAGACCCAGTACTTC	CSARAGLAASGETQYF
TRBD1	TRBV28	many	TRBJ2-7	TGTGCCAGCAGTTGGGGACAGGGGGCGAACGAGCAGTACTTC	CASSWGQGANEQYF
TRBD1	TRBV20-1	many	TRBJ2-5	TGCAGTGCCGAGGGGACAGGGGGGATCAGCCAAGAGACCCAGTACTTC	CSAEGTGGISQETQYF
.	TRBV5-8	.	TRBJ1-1	TGTGCCAGCAGCCACTCGACAGGCATGAACACTGAAGCTTTCTTT	CASSHSTGMNTEAFF
.	TRBV30	few	TRBJ2-1	TGTGCCTGGAGTGTACATAGAGGGAAACAGTTCTTC	CAWSVHRGKQFF
.	TRBV9	many	TRBJ1-1	TGTGCCAGCAGCGTGGGCCCAGAGGGCACTGAAGCTTTCTTT	CASSVGPEGTEAFF
.	TRBV29-1	.	TRBJ2-3	TGCAGCGTTGATTCGTCTAGCACAGATACGCAGTATTTT	CSVDSSSTDTQYF
TRBD2	TRBV20-1	few	TRBJ2-1	TGCAGTGTCTCACTCGGACTAGCGGGAGGGCCCCCATCGACACATGAGCAGTTCTTC	CSVSLGLAGGPPSTHEQFF
TRBD1	TRBV7-9	.	TRBJ2-2	TGTGCCAGCAGCTCTCACAGGGGGCTCCTTAACACCGGGGAGCTGTTTTTT	CASSSHRGLLNTGELFF
.	TRBV7-8	few	TRBJ2-1	TGTGCCAGCAGCTTAGCCCAGGGGACCTACAATGAGCAGTTCTTC	CASSLAQGTYNEQFF
.	TRBV4-1	.	TRBJ1-2	TGCGCCAGCAGCCAAGATATTAACGGGGATGGCTACACCTTC	CASSQDINGDGYTF
.	TRBV12-3/TRBV12-4	few	TRBJ2-3	TGTGCCAGCAGTCCCGGACTAATCACAGATACGCAGTATTTT	CASSPGLITDTQYF
TRBD2	TRBV7-2	.	TRBJ2-1	TGTGCCAGCAGTGAGGGAGCGGGAAGCTCCTACAATGAGCAGTTCTTC	CASSEGAGSSYNEQFF
TRBD1	TRBV12-3/TRBV12-4	many	TRBJ2-1	TGTGCCAGCAGTCCGAGGGACAGGTACAATGAGCAGTTCTTC	CASSPRDRYNEQFF
.	TRBV7-2	.	TRBJ2-5	TGTGCCAGCAGCTCCAATCTCTCGCAGGAGGGGGAAGAGACCCAGTACTTC	CASSSNLSQEGEETQYF
.	TRBV5-1	.	TRBJ2-2	TGCGCCAGCAGCTTTTTCAACGGGGAGCTGTTTTTT	CASSFFNGELFF
.	TRBV7-3	many	TRBJ2-1	TGTGCCAGCAGCTTAAATCGGGAGTCCCACAATGAGCAGTTCTTC	CASSLNRESHNEQFF
.	TRBV12-3/TRBV12-4	.	TRBJ2-1	TGTGCCAGCGGAGCTAGCGCCTACAATGAGCAGTTCTTC	CASGASAYNEQFF
.	TRBV6-2/TRBV6-3	.	TRBJ2-5	TGTGCCAGCAGTTACCGACCAGCGGTTACGGAGACCCAGTACTTC	CASSYRPAVTETQYF
.	TRBV24-1	.	TRBJ2-3	TGTGCCACCAGTGATTTCCTCTCAACAGATACGCAGTATTTT	CATSDFLSTDTQYF
.	TRBV19	.	TRBJ2-3	TGTGCCAGTTTTTTCCCCCCACGGGAGTCGGATACGCAGTATTTT	CASFFPPRESDTQYF
TRBD1	TRBV28	many	TRBJ1-1	TGTGCCAGCAAACAGGGACAGACGAACACTGAAGCTTTCTTT	CASKQGQTNTEAFF
TRBD2	TRBV30	few	TRBJ2-3	TGTGCCTGGGACGTGGGGGGGTTATCAGATACGCAGTATTTT	CAWDVGGLSDTQYF
TRBD2	TRBV5-8	.	TRBJ2-7	TGTGCCAGCAGCTTTTCGGGGACTAGGGATCACGAGCAGTACTTC	CASSFSGTRDHEQYF